The present TCR beta chain was sequenced within a study of blood T cell repertoires in COVID-19. CDR1 is MNHEY, CDR2 SVGAGI, per germline. J was trimmed by 5 bases and V by 6 bases; bases with no gene match: 4. The CDR3 length is 13 residues. Sequencing was performed with immunoSEQ multiplex PCR; in TCRdb, only in-frame clones are kept and a portion is missing. The repertoire includes roughly 70,000 clones, roughly nine tenths of them detected once, and 4.5% to 5% sits in the top ten. The genes are TRBV6-5 and TRBJ2-1; 7 bases are shared with TRBD1. This TCR came from a woman aged 50 to 60 with active COVID-19. The sample consisted of peripheral blood. The CDR3, as DNA: TGTGCCAGCAGCCCGGGACAGAACAATGAGCAGTTCTTC. Translating it yields CASSPGQNNEQFF.